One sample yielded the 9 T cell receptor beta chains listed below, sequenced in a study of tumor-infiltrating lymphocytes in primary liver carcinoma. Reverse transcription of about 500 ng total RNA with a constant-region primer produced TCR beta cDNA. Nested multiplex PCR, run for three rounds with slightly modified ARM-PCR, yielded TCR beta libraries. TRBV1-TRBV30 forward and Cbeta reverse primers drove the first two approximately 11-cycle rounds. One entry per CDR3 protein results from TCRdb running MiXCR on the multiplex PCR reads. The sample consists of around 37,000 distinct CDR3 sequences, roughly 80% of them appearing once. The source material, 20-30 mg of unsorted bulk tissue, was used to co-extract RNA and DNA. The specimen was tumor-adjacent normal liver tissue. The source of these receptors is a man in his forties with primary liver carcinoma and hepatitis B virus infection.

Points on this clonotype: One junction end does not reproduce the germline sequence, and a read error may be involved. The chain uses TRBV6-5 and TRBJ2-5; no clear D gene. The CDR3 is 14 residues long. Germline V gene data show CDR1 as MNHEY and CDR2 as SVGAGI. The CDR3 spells CASRQHGWEEIQYF. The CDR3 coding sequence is TGTGCCAGCAGGCAACATGGGTGGGAAGAGATCCAGTACTTC.

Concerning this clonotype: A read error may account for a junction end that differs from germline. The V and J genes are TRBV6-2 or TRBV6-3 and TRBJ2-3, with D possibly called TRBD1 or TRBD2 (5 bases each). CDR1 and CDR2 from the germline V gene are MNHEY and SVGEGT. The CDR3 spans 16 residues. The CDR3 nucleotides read TGTGCCAGCAGCTTTCTAGGACGTCTTGGGGGAGATACGCACTATTTT. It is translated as CASSFLGRLGGDTHYF.

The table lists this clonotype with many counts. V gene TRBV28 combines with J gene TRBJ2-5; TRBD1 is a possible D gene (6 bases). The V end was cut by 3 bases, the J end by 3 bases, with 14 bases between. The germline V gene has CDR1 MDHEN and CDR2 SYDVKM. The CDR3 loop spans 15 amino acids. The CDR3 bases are TGTGCCAGCAGTTTCCCCAGTCCAGGGGAAGAGACCCAGTACTTC. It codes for CASSFPSPGEETQYF.

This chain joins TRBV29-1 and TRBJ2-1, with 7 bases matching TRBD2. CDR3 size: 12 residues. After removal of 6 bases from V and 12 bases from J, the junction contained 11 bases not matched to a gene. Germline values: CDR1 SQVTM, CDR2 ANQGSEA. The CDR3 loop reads CSVLSGVAVQFF. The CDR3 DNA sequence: TGCAGCGTATTAAGCGGGGTGGCGGTGCAGTTCTTC.

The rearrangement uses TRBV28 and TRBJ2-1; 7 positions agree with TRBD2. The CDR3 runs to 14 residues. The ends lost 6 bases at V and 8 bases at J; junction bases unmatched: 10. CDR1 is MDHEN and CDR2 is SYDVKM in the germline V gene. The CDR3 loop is CASRPAGNLYEQFF. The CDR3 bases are TGTGCCAGCAGGCCAGCGGGGAATTTATATGAGCAGTTCTTC.

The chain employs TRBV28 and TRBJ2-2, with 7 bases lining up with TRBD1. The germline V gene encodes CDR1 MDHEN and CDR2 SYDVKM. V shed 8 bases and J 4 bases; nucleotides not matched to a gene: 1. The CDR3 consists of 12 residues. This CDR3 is CASDRATGELFF. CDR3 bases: TGTGCCAGCGACAGGGCCACCGGGGAGCTGTTTTTT.

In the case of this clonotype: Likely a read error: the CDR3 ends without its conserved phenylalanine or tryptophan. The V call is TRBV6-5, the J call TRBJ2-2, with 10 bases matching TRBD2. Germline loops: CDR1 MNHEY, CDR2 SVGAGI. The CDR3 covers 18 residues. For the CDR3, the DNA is TGTGCCAGCAGCTCCTGGACTAGCGGCTTCGCGAACACAGGGGAGCTGTTTTAT. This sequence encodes CASSSWTSGFANTGELFY.

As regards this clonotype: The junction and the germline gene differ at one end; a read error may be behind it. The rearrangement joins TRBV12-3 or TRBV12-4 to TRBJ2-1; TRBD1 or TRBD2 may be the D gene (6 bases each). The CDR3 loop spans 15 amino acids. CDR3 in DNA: TGTGCCAGCAGTTTACTGGGGGGCCTCTACAATCAGCAGATCTTC. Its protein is CASSLLGGLYNQQIF.

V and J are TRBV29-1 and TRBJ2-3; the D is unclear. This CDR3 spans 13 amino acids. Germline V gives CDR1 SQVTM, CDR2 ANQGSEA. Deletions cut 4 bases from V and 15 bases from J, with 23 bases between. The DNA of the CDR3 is TGCAGCGTTGGCCAGATTCGGGCAGATACACACTATTTT. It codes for CSVGQIRADTHYF.